The clone carrying this T cell receptor (beta chain) was picked up a small number of times. Antigen unknown. This specimen belongs to a study of T cell repertoires in cytomegalovirus infection. About the research overall: CMV infection together with matching HLA type was indicated by public TCR beta signatures. The study, taken as a whole, reports: Adding up the frequency of public TCR beta families identified people who carried CMV plus the relevant HLA.

TCRdb recomputed calls from the reads with MiXCR, one row per CDR3 protein. The data show approximately 500,000 distinct CDR3 sequences, more than 15% seen once. Sequencing used CD8+ T cells from PBMCs. The receptor comes from a human donor in good health (CMV status not recorded). Some clones in this sample may be carry-over from other donors' samples.

The CDR3 region is CASSYDSYTDTQYF. CDR3 nucleotide sequence: TGTGCCAGCAGTTACGACAGTTACACAGATACGCAGTATTTT. The chain combines TRBV6-6 with TRBJ2-3, with D possibly TRBD1 on 5 matching bases. The CDR3 is 14 residues long. CDR1 is MNHNY, CDR2 SVGAGI, per germline (reference sequence). The V end lost 2 bases, the J end lost 2 bases, and 8 bases lay between the germline ends.